The clone carrying this T cell receptor beta chain was recorded only once. This table comes from immunoSEQ multiplex PCR, and its TCRdb copy is limited to in-frame clones, with some not included. The profile covers about 80,000 clones, with about 88% appearing a single time and 5% to 7% taken by the ten largest. CDR3 size: 13 residues. The germline V gene encodes CDR1 SGHAT and CDR2 FQNNGV. V dropped 1 base and J dropped 7 bases, with 11 bases sitting between them. The sample belongs to a study of control samples from healthy donors and cancer patients. The TCR was taken from a woman aged 50 to 60 in good health. The sequencing sample was made of blood. The chain uses TRBV11-2 and TRBJ2-7; TRBD1 might be the D (5 bases). The CDR3 here is CASSLGQGREQYF. The DNA for the CDR3 is TGTGCCAGCAGCTTAGGTCAGGGAAGAGAGCAGTACTTC.